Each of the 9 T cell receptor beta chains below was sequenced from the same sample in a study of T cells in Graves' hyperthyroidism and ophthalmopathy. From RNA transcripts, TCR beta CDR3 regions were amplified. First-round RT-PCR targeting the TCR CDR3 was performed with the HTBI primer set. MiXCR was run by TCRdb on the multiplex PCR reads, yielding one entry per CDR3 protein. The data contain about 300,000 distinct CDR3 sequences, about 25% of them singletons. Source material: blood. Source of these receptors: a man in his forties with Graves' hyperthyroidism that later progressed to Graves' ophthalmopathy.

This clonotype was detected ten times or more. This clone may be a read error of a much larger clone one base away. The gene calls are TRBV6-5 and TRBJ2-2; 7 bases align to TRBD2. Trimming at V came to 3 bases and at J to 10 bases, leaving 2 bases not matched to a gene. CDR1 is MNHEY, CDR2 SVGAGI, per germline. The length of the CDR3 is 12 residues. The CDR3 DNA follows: TGTGCCAGCAGTTATGCGGGGGTGGAGCTGTTTTTT. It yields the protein CASSYAGVELFF.

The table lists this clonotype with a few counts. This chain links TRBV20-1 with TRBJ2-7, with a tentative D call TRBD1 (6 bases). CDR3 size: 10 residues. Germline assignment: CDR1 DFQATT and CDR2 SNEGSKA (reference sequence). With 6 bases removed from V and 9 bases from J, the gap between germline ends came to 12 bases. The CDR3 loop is CSANGQWQYF. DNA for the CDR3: TGCAGTGCCAACGGACAGTGGCAGTACTTC.

The DNA of the CDR3 is TGTGCCAGCAGCCTACATCAGGGTAACGGGGAGCTGTTTTTT. Amino acid sequence: CASSLHQGNGELFF. This chain connects TRBV12-3 or TRBV12-4 to TRBJ2-2; D is possibly TRBD1 (5 bases). This CDR3 is 14 amino acids long. V dropped 6 bases and J dropped 7 bases, with 15 bases sitting between them.

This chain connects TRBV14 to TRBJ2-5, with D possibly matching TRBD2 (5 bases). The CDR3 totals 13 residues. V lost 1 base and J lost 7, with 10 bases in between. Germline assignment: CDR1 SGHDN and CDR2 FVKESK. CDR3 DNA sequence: TGTGCCAGCAGCCAAGTAGCGTGGGTGACCCAGTACTTC. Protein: CASSQVAWVTQYF.

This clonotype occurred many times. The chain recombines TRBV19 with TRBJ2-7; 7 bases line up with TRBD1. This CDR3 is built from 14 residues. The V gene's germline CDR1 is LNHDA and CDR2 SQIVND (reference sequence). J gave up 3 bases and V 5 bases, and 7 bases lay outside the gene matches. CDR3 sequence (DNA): TGTGCCAGTAGTGCCGGGACAGAGATCTACGAGCAGTACTTC. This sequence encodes CASSAGTEIYEQYF.

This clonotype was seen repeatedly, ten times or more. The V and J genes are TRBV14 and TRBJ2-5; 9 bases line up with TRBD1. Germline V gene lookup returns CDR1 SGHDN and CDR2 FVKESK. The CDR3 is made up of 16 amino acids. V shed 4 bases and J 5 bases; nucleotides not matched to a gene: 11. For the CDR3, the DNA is TGTGCCAGCAGCCGGCGATCCGGGACAGGGATCGAGACCCAGTACTTC. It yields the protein CASSRRSGTGIETQYF.

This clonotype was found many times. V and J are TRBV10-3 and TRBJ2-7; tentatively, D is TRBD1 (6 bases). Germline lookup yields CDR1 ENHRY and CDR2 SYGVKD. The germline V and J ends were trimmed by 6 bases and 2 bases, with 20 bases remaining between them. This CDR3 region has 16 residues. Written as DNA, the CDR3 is TGTGCCATCAGAGAATCAAAGGACAGTCGAACCTACGAGCAGTACTTC. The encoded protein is CAIRESKDSRTYEQYF.

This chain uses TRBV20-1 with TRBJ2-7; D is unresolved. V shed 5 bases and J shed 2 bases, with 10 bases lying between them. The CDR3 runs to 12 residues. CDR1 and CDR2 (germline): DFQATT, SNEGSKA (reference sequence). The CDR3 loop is CSASRTTYEQYF. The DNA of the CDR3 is TGCAGTGCTTCCCGGACGACCTACGAGCAGTACTTC.

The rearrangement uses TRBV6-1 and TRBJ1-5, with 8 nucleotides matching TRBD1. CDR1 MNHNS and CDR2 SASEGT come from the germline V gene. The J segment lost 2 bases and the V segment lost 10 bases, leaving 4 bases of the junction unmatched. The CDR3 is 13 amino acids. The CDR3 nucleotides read TGTGCCACAGACAGGGGTGGCAATCAGCCCCAGCATTTT. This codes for CATDRGGNQPQHF.